The 6 T cell receptor beta chains below all came from one sample that was sequenced in a study of Epstein–Barr virus B cells in breast cancer. What these receptors recognize is not known. The SMARTer Human TCR a/b Profiling Kit built libraries from RNA for both alpha and beta chains. TCRdb re-called the 5' RACE reads with MiXCR, one entry per CDR3 protein. Here the sample spans 500 to 650 distinct CDR3 sequences, 36% being singletons. Sequenced input: tumor-infiltrating lymphocytes expanded in culture. These receptors were taken from a woman aged 40 to 50 with triple-negative breast cancer.

V gene TRBV9 combines with J gene TRBJ2-3, with TRBD2 identical over 8 bases. J gave up 1 base and V 1 base, and 5 bases lay outside the gene matches. The CDR3 extends over 16 amino acids. Germline V gene sequence: CDR1 SGDLS, CDR2 YYNGEE. The CDR3 region is CASSVQAGAGTDTQYF. The CDR3 DNA follows: TGTGCCAGCAGCGTACAAGCGGGAGCGGGCACAGATACGCAGTATTTT.

This clonotype occurred a few times. The chain combines TRBV9 with TRBJ1-1; a weak D match, TRBD1 (5 bases). From germline, CDR1 is SGDLS and CDR2 YYNGEE. The V and J ends lost 0 bases and 0 bases respectively, with 9 bases between them. This CDR3 has 15 amino acids. The CDR3, as DNA: TGTGCCAGCAGCGTAGTGTCAGGGATGAACACTGAAGCTTTCTTT. Its translation is CASSVVSGMNTEAFF.

The chain uses TRBV7-6 and TRBJ2-3; D remains ambiguous. The CDR3 has 14 residues. CDR1 and CDR2 (germline): SGHVS, FNYEAQ. Trimming removed 1 base from V and 2 bases from J, with 7 bases in between. CDR3 coding DNA: TGTGCCAGCAGCTTAGAGCCTCTCACAGATACGCAGTATTTT. Protein: CASSLEPLTDTQYF.

This clonotype was picked up one time. A read error may be the cause here, since a much bigger clone is one base away. This chain uses TRBV3-1 with TRBJ2-5; D is uncertain. Per germline, CDR1 LGHDT and CDR2 YNNKEL (reference sequence). This CDR3 region has 13 residues. The CDR3 DNA reads TGTGCCAGCACACCTCTAGGATACAATGAGCAGGACTTC. It encodes CASTPLGYNEQDF.

This clonotype was observed a few times. The chain is built from TRBV7-2 and TRBJ1-2; D call uncertain. The CDR3 sequence is 14 residues long. Trimming took off 5 bases at V and 3 bases at J, with 13 bases between the two ends. Germline V lookup: CDR1 SGHTA, CDR2 FQGNSA. The CDR3 region is CASSISRWDYGYTF. The CDR3 nucleotides are TGTGCCAGCAGCATCTCAAGGTGGGACTATGGCTACACCTTC.

DNA for the CDR3: TGCAGCGTTGCGGGACAGGGAAAGGACACTGAAGCTTTCTTT. Translation gives CSVAGQGKDTEAFF. The rearrangement links TRBV29-1 to TRBJ1-1; 9 nucleotides match TRBD1. Germline V gene data show CDR1 as SQVTM and CDR2 as ANQGSEA. With 4 bases clipped from V and 3 bases from J, the junction kept 6 bases outside the gene matches. This CDR3 is built from 14 residues.